Listed below are T cell receptor beta chains from one sample, sequenced in a study of neurological immune-mediated disorders. TCRdb reanalysed the 5' RACE reads using MiXCR and keeps one entry per CDR3 protein. Among tens of thousands of distinct CDR3 sequences, less than 15% were seen once, and the ten largest hold under 7%. The sequencing input was PBMCs. The source is a woman aged 45-59 years in good health. The CDR3 runs from the conserved cysteine through the conserved F or W. A D gene is named only where the DNA matches it firmly. A clone size is listed for some rows: how often the clone was seen (once, few, many), or a class if it is expanded.

TRBJ2-1 | - | TRBV2 | - | CASIWGQLSYNEQFF | TGTGCCAGCATATGGGGACAACTCTCCTACAATGAGCAGTTCTTC
TRBJ2-3 | - | TRBV12-3/TRBV12-4 | - | CASSLSRNTDTQYF | TGTGCCAGCAGTTTATCCCGGAACACAGATACGCAGTATTTT
TRBJ2-6 | - | TRBV3-1 | many | CASSHVGLPASGANVLTF | TGTGCCAGCAGCCATGTCGGACTCCCAGCGTCTGGGGCCAACGTCCTGACTTTC
TRBJ2-3 | TRBD2 | TRBV11-1 | - | CASSTPGLAGVRYTDTQYF | TGTGCCAGCAGTACGCCGGGACTAGCGGGAGTCCGATACACAGATACGCAGTATTTT
TRBJ2-7 | - | TRBV3-1 | many | CASTGPREQYF | TGTGCCAGTACGGGACCTCGCGAGCAGTACTTC
TRBJ2-7 | - | TRBV3-1 | many | CASSQDSAGHFYEWQYF | TGTGCCAGCAGCCAAGATTCGGCAGGACACTTCTACGAGTGGCAGTACTTC
TRBJ2-3 | - | TRBV5-1 | many | CASSSGPLGSTDTQYF | TGCGCCAGCAGCTCTGGTCCTCTAGGAAGCACAGATACGCAGTATTTT
TRBJ2-1 | - | TRBV7-8 | many | CASSLDGNEQFF | TGTGCCAGCAGCCTTGATGGGAATGAGCAGTTCTTC
TRBJ2-7 | - | TRBV5-1 | - | CASSPQGAKSYAQYF | TGCGCCAGCAGCCCACAGGGAGCCAAATCCTACGCGCAGTACTTC
TRBJ2-7 | - | TRBV7-7 | many | CASSLPRFETGRNEQYF | TGTGCCAGCAGCCTCCCCCGGTTTGAGACAGGGAGGAACGAGCAGTACTTC
TRBJ1-1 | - | TRBV20-1 | many | CSVNDHRAEAFF | TGCAGTGTTAACGACCATCGGGCTGAAGCTTTCTTT
TRBJ2-3 | - | TRBV5-1 | - | CASSLTEGGTGRTDTQYF | TGCGCCAGCAGCTTGACAGAAGGGGGGACGGGCCGCACAGATACGCAGTATTTT
TRBJ1-2 | - | TRBV5-1 | many | CASSLEDPYGYTF | TGCGCCAGCAGCTTGGAGGACCCCTATGGCTACACCTTC
TRBJ1-2 | TRBD1 | TRBV5-1 | many | CASSLTVQGPYGYTF | TGCGCCAGCAGCTTGACTGTACAGGGGCCCTATGGCTACACCTTC
TRBJ1-4 | - | TRBV25-1 | many | CASSDPRGNEKLFF | TGTGCCAGCAGTGACCCCCGGGGGAATGAAAAACTGTTTTTT
TRBJ2-7 | - | TRBV29-1 | many | CSVGEYEQYF | TGCAGCGTGGGAGAGTACGAGCAGTACTTC
TRBJ1-3 | - | TRBV7-9 | few | CASRSEGEGNTIYF | TGTGCCAGCAGATCCGAAGGGGAAGGAAACACCATATATTTT
TRBJ2-5 | - | TRBV29-1 | many | CSVGDRETQYF | TGCAGCGTTGGGGACCGAGAGACCCAGTACTTC
TRBJ2-7 | - | TRBV5-1 | many | CASSLGTGSGEQYF | TGCGCCAGCAGCTTGGGTACGGGGAGCGGCGAGCAGTACTTC
TRBJ2-2 | TRBD1 | TRBV2 | many | CASRAGGGGTGELFF | TGTGCCAGCAGAGCAGGGGGCGGTGGAACCGGGGAGCTGTTTTTT
TRBJ2-1 | TRBD2 | TRBV5-1 | many | CASSSKSGLAGRANNEQFF | TGCGCCAGCAGCTCGAAATCGGGACTAGCGGGGAGGGCTAACAATGAGCAGTTCTTC
TRBJ2-1 | - | TRBV19 | - | CASSIRRGPLYNEQFF | TGTGCCAGTAGTATACGGAGGGGGCCCCTCTACAATGAGCAGTTCTTC
TRBJ2-1 | - | TRBV12-3/TRBV12-4 | once | CASSSLSVLRNEQFF | TGTGCCAGCAGTTCCCTTAGTGTGCTCCGCAATGAGCAGTTCTTC
TRBJ2-7 | - | TRBV7-2 | many | CASSLYAEQYF | TGTGCCAGCAGCCTCTACGCCGAGCAGTACTTC
TRBJ1-6 | - | TRBV5-1 | many | CASSGTPGDPLHF | TGCGCCAGCAGCGGAACACCTGGGGATCCCCTCCACTTT
TRBJ1-1 | - | TRBV29-1 | many | CSVSGVGVDTEAFF | TGCAGCGTCTCGGGGGTGGGGGTGGACACTGAAGCTTTCTTT
TRBJ1-1 | - | TRBV5-1 | many | CASSFTGLGGTEAFF | TGCGCCAGCAGCTTTACTGGACTGGGAGGGACTGAAGCTTTCTTT
TRBJ2-7 | - | TRBV29-1 | many | CSVAQGSYEQYF | TGCAGCGTTGCTCAGGGCTCCTACGAGCAGTACTTC
TRBJ2-7 | - | TRBV6-1 | many | CASGSIGLSYEQYF | TGTGCCAGCGGTTCCATTGGCCTTTCCTACGAGCAGTACTTC
TRBJ1-5 | TRBD1 | TRBV5-1 | many | CASSLFGQDNQPQHF | TGCGCCAGCAGCTTGTTCGGACAGGACAATCAGCCCCAGCATTTT
TRBJ2-6 | - | TRBV12-3/TRBV12-4 | - | CASSLYLSGANVLTF | TGTGCCAGCAGTTTGTACCTCTCTGGGGCCAACGTCCTGACTTTC
TRBJ1-5 | - | TRBV5-1 | many | CASSLGTSGNQPQHF | TGCGCCAGCAGCCTGGGGACTTCAGGCAATCAGCCCCAGCATTTT
TRBJ2-7 | TRBD1 | TRBV5-5 | few | CASSLLVAGTGGYEQYF | TGTGCCAGCAGCCTCCTTGTAGCCGGGACAGGGGGTTACGAGCAGTACTTC
TRBJ2-7 | - | TRBV5-5 | many | CASSFLTSSGYEQYF | TGTGCCAGCAGCTTCTTAACTTCCAGTGGCTACGAGCAGTACTTC
TRBJ2-3 | TRBD2 | TRBV2 | few | CASSVLVAGAVADTQYF | TGTGCCAGCAGTGTTCTGGTAGCGGGGGCCGTGGCAGATACGCAGTATTTT
TRBJ2-1 | - | TRBV6-2/TRBV6-3 | many | CASSYIPGGASGEQFF | TGTGCCAGCAGTTACATCCCGGGGGGCGCGTCGGGTGAGCAGTTCTTC
TRBJ2-7 | TRBD2 | TRBV5-1 | many | CASSLASGLLSYEQYF | TGCGCCAGCAGCTTGGCTAGCGGACTCCTCTCCTACGAGCAGTACTTC
TRBJ1-1 | - | TRBV7-9 | - | CASSYDPLQGIGEAFF | TGTGCCAGCAGCTACGATCCCCTCCAGGGTATAGGGGAAGCTTTCTTT